This T cell receptor beta chain stems from a study of spatial heterogeneity in lung cancer (dated by TCRdb to between 2018 and 2021). Notes on the research overall: Beta-chain transcripts were consistently detected in greater numbers than alpha-chain transcripts, which likely reflected higher beta-chain transcript abundance. In the raw uncorrected reads, each unique combination of TCR and UMI appeared more than ten times on average. TCR alpha and beta repertoires were quantitatively compared across multiple tumor regions, matched nontumor lung and blood in non-small cell lung cancer. Nonsynonymous mutation counts, determined by whole-exome sequencing of tumor tissue, were related to features of the TCR repertoire. At surgery, 200 to 250 tumor regions, approximately 64 matched nontumor lung samples and 56 PBMC samples were TCR-sequenced for both alpha and beta chains.

In the paper's terms, the time point label means: sample taken at primary tumor resection. Whole RNA extracted from tumor and nontumor lung tissue, or from cryopreserved PBMC samples, was used for TCR sequencing without cell sorting. The donors were about 71 patients from the lung TRACERx cohort who had early-stage, untreated non-small cell lung cancer. Patients were selected for TCR sequencing only if sufficient RNA was available from at least two tumor regions. This clonotype has at least ten counts. Its binding antigen is unknown. It has no much larger one-base neighbor in the sample; base qualities were not kept. The CDR3 spans 13 residues, from the cysteine through the phenylalanine. Only the CDR3 portion is preserved as DNA: 39 bases, with reading frame beginning at the first base. CDR1 and CDR2 are drawn from the germline V gene: MNHEY, SVGEGT. Relative to germline, V is 5 bases shorter and J is 11 bases shorter, with 15 bases between their ends.

Overall study outcomes, separate from this receptor: Ubiquitous expanded tumor TCRs were found in blood more often at tumor resection than at routine follow-up. Additional single-cell paired TCR alpha and beta sequencing was considered necessary to confirm, at a functional level, the hypothesis that regional TCRs recognize regional mutations.

The library was made by 5' RACE. The sample was run on a NextSeq 500. The TCR library protocol attached a unique molecular identifier to each TCR cDNA molecule to allow correction of PCR and sequencing errors. The published analysis was carried out like this. Decombinator tools were used for TCR identification, UMI-based error correction and CDR3 extraction. Expanded TCRs were defined as those above a frequency of 2 per 1,000, corresponding to the top 1% of the tumor frequency distribution. Renyi diversity was calculated using the R vegan package after each repertoire was subsampled 100 times to 5,000 TCRs. CDR3 similarity networks were constructed using string-kernel similarity of amino acid triplets, with links drawn between CDR3s whose pairwise similarity was above 0.82. TCRdb's own reprocessing of the public reads used fastp at Q25 and MiXCR and kept productive beta chains. Every CDR3 protein is listed once, alongside the most common genes and DNA of its rows. TCRdb's processing, not the study's, gives the V and J calls here. This sample comprises about 36,000 distinct CDR3 sequences, 4% to 6% of them detected only once. The ten largest clones represent less than 35% of the sample.

This receptor was identified in a female donor with early-stage non-small cell lung cancer. The sequencing here drew on PBMCs, taken at surgery. The receptor chain draws on TRBV6-2 or TRBV6-3 and TRBJ1-4; the best D guess is TRBD1, with 6 bases matching. The DNA reads as follows: TGTGCCAGCAGTCGGGACGTGCAGGGGAAACTGTTTTTT. Translated, this is CASSRDVQGKLFF.